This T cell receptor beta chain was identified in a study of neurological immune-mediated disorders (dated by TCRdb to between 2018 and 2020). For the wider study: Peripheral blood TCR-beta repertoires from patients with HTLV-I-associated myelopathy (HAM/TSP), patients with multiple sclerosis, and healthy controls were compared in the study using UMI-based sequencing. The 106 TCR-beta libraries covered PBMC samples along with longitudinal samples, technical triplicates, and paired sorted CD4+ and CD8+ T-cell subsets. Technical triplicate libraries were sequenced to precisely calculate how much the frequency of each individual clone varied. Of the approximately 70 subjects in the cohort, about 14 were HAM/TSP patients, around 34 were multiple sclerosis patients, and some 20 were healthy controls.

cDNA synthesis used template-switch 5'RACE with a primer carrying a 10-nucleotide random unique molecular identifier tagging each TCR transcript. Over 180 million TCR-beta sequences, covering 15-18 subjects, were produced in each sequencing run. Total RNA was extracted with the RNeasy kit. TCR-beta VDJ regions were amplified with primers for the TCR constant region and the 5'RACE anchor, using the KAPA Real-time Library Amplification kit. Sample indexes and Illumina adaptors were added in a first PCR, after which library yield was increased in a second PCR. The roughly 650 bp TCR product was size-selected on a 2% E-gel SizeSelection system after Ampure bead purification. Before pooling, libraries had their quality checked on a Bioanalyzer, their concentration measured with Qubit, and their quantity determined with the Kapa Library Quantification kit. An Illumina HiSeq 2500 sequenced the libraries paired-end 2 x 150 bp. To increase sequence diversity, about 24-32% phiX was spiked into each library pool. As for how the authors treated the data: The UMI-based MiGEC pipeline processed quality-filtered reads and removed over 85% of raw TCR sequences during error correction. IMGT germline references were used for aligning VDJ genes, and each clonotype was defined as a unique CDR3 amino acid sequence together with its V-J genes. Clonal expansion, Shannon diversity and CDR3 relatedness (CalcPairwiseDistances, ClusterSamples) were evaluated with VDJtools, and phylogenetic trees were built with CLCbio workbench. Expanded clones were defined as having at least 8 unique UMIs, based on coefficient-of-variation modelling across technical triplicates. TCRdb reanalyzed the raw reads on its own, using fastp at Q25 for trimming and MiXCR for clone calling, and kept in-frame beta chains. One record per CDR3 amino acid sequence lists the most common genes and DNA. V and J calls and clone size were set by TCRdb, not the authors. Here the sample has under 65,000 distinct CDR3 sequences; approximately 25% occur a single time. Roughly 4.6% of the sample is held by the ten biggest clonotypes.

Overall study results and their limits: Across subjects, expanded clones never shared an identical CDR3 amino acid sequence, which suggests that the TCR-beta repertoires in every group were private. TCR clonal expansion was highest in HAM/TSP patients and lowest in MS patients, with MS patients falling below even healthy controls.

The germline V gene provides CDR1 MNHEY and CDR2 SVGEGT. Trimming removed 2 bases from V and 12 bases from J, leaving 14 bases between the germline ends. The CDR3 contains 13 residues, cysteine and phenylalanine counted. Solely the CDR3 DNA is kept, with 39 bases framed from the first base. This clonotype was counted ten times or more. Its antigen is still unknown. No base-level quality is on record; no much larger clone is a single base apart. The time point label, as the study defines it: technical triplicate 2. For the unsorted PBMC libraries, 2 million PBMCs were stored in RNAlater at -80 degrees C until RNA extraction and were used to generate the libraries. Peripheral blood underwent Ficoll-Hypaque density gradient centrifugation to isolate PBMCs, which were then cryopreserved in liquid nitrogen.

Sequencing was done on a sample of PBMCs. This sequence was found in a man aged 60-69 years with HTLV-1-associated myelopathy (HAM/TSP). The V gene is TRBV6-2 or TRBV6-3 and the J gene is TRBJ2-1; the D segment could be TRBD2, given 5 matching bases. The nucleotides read TGTGCCAGCAGTTACCCACCACCGGGGTCGCAGTTCTTC. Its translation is CASSYPPPGSQFF.